Below are 32 T cell receptor beta chains sequenced from a single sample in a study of blood T cell repertoires in COVID-19 (dated by TCRdb to 2018 to 2020). Receptor libraries were prepared by the immunoSEQ multiplex PCR assay. Held by TCRdb, this immuneACCESS table contains in-frame sequences only and omits some clones. Under half of the omission traces to an unresolved V gene where checked; the cause of the rest is unknown. The sample data list over 150,000 clones, and about 86% of these were observed just once. Approximately 10% of the sample belongs to the ten largest clones. Sequenced sample: peripheral blood. The receptor source for this set is a man aged 65-85 years with active or convalescent COVID-19.

In its sample, this clone was seen once. CDR3 DNA: TGTGCCAGCAGCCACGCTACGCTGAACTATGGCTACACCTTC. Translated, it gives CASSHATLNYGYTF. The chain couples TRBV7-9 to TRBJ1-2; D remains ambiguous. The CDR3 spans 14 residues. V shed 5 bases and J shed 2 bases, with 12 bases lying between them. Germline loops: CDR1 SEHNR, CDR2 FQNEAQ (reference sequence).

The genes are TRBV5-1 and TRBJ2-7; 10 bases line up with TRBD1. The J segment lost 7 bases and the V segment lost 1 base, leaving 11 bases of the junction unmatched. The CDR3 spans 16 residues. From germline, CDR1 is SGHRS and CDR2 YFSETQ. This CDR3 reads CASSLSPGQGLGEQYF. For the CDR3, the DNA is TGCGCCAGCAGCTTGAGTCCGGGACAGGGGTTGGGTGAGCAGTACTTC.

The J gene is TRBJ1-1, the V gene TRBV11-3, with D maybe TRBD1 (6 bases). The CDR3 loop spans 15 amino acids. Trimming left V 6 bases short and J 5 bases short, with 19 bases between. Germline V gives CDR1 SGHNT, CDR2 YENEEA. The DNA for the CDR3 is TGTGCCAGCAGTCGGGGACATCGGGGCCCGACTGAAGCTTTCTTT. Its translation is CASSRGHRGPTEAFF.

This sequence joins TRBV7-2 and TRBJ2-1; TRBD2 agrees at 10 bases. The CDR3 length is 15 residues. Germline V gives CDR1 SGHTA, CDR2 FQGNSA. The V gene end was trimmed by 2 bases and the J gene end by 7 bases; junction bases not matched to a gene: 5. CDR3 sequence (DNA): TGTGCCAGCAGCTTACGGCTAGCGGGAGAGAATGAGCAGTTCTTC. Its protein is CASSLRLAGENEQFF.

CDR3 amino acids: CASSIDPRQGATEAFF. DNA of the CDR3: TGTGCCAGTAGTATAGATCCCAGACAGGGGGCCACTGAAGCTTTCTTT. The rearrangement links TRBV19 to TRBJ1-1; 10 bases are a match to TRBD1. Germline-derived CDR1 and CDR2 are LNHDA and SQIVND (reference sequence). CDR3 length equals 16 residues. V lost 0 bases and J lost 4; bases outside the gene matches: 5.

The V gene is TRBV6-5, the J gene TRBJ2-5; D possibly corresponds to TRBD2 (5 bases). The ends were cut back, 7 bases at V and 7 bases at J, with 22 bases in the middle. Looked up from germline, CDR1 is MNHEY and CDR2 is SVGAGI. The CDR3 covers 15 residues. In DNA form, the CDR3 reads TGTGCCAGCAACCCCTCGGACTCCGTGGGGATGACCCAGTACTTC. Its translation: CASNPSDSVGMTQYF.

The CDR3 protein is CASSMDRDNEQFF. The CDR3 coding sequence is TGTGCCAGCAGCATGGACAGGGACAATGAGCAGTTCTTC. The chain joins TRBV11-2 to TRBJ2-1, with 8 nucleotides matching TRBD1. The CDR3 runs to 13 residues. Germline trimming cut 5 bases from V and 5 bases from J; bases unmatched to any gene: 2. Germline assignment: CDR1 SGHAT and CDR2 FQNNGV.

The genes are TRBV6-4 and TRBJ1-1; D is unclear. Germline loops: CDR1 MRHNA, CDR2 SNTAGT. The CDR3 is made up of 13 amino acids. Trimming took 3 bases from V and 2 from J, leaving 7 bases between them. The CDR3 nucleotides are TGTGCCAGCAGTGAAAGCTTAAACACTGAAGCTTTCTTT. This sequence encodes CASSESLNTEAFF.

This chain uses TRBV7-9 with TRBJ1-4; D possibly corresponds to TRBD1 (6 bases). The CDR3 is 16 residues long. Deletions cut 2 bases from V and 0 bases from J, with 10 bases between. The germline CDR1 and CDR2 sequences are SEHNR and FQNEAQ (reference sequence). CDR3 DNA sequence: TGTGCCAGCAGCTTAAGACAGGACGCAACTAATGAAAAACTGTTTTTT. Protein product: CASSLRQDATNEKLFF.

The gene calls are TRBV11-2 and TRBJ2-2; D is ambiguous. CDR1 is SGHAT, CDR2 FQNNGV, per germline. The V end lost 2 bases, the J end lost 0 bases, and 13 bases lay between the germline ends. The CDR3 runs 17 residues. CDR3 nucleotides: TGTGCCAGCAGCTTATACTGGGCAGTCGCGAACACCGGGGAGCTGTTTTTT. Its translation is CASSLYWAVANTGELFF. Supplemented by reference TRBV11-2 and TRBJ2-2, the full variable domain reads EAGVAQSPRYKIIEKRQSVAFWCNPISGHATLYWYQQILGQGPKLLIQFQNNGVVDDSQLPKDRFSAERLKGVDSTLKIQPAKLEDSAVYLCASSLYWAVANTGELFFGEGSRLTVL.

CDR3 nucleotide sequence: TGTGCCAGCAGTTTGGTTGCCTCCGGGACACGGTTATACGAGCAGTACTTC. Protein: CASSLVASGTRLYEQYF. The chain recombines TRBV27 with TRBJ2-7; D is perhaps TRBD1 (6 bases). The CDR3 has 17 amino acids. The germline V gene encodes CDR1 MNHEY and CDR2 SMNVEV (reference sequence). V gave up 3 bases and J gave up 4 bases, with 22 bases separating them.

The sample holds one count of this clone. This chain joins TRBV4-3 and TRBJ1-4, with D uncertain. The CDR3 is 17 amino acids. The V gene lost 0 bases and the J gene lost 0 bases, with 11 bases spanning the gap. The germline V gene encodes CDR1 LGHNA and CDR2 YSLEER. The CDR3 region is CASSQDPGGATNEKLFF. CDR3 DNA: TGCGCCAGCAGCCAAGATCCCGGCGGAGCAACTAATGAAAAACTGTTTTTT.

This clone has only one observation. V and J are TRBV28 and TRBJ2-3; tentatively, D is TRBD2 (6 bases). The germline gives CDR1 MDHEN, CDR2 SYDVKM. V was trimmed by 3 bases and J by 0 bases, leaving 13 bases between them. CDR3 length equals 16 residues. CDR3 bases: TGTGCCAGCAGTTTGTATGGAAGCGGGAGCACAGATACGCAGTATTTT. It codes for CASSLYGSGSTDTQYF.

J is TRBJ1-1 and V is TRBV6-1; TRBD1 might be the D (5 bases). Trimming cost V 3 bases and J 4 bases, with 12 bases left between them. This CDR3 comprises 14 residues. Germline lookup yields CDR1 MNHNS and CDR2 SASEGT. DNA of the CDR3: TGTGCCAGCAGTGAGGGGGGGGAGGGCACTGAAGCTTTCTTT. Encoded protein: CASSEGGEGTEAFF.

The genes are TRBV18 and TRBJ1-4; TRBD1 agrees at 7 bases. The CDR3 runs to 15 residues. Trimming at V came to 5 bases and at J to 0 bases, leaving 3 bases not matched to a gene. CDR1 is KGHSH and CDR2 is LQKENI in the germline V gene. CDR3 bases: TGTGCCAGCTCATCGGACAGGTCAACTAATGAAAAACTGTTTTTT. Translating it yields CASSSDRSTNEKLFF.

The chain couples TRBV19 to TRBJ2-7, with 7 nucleotides matching TRBD1. Germline loops: CDR1 LNHDA, CDR2 SQIVND (reference sequence). This CDR3 has 15 amino acids. Trimming took 1 base from V and 3 from J; bases not matched to a gene: 6. The CDR3 reads CASSIAVRGNYEQYF. Here the CDR3 DNA reads TGTGCCAGTAGTATAGCGGTCAGGGGGAACTACGAGCAGTACTTC.

The V call is TRBV6-5, the J call TRBJ2-7; D unresolved. Trimming stripped 2 bases from V and 0 bases from J, with 5 bases between. The CDR3 has 13 amino acids. The V gene's germline CDR1 is MNHEY and CDR2 SVGAGI. This CDR3 reads CASSYASSYEQYF. In nucleotides, the CDR3 is TGTGCCAGCAGTTACGCTAGCTCCTACGAGCAGTACTTC.

The genes are TRBV29-1 and TRBJ2-7, with TRBD1 identical over 7 bases. The CDR3 is 12 residues long. CDR1 and CDR2 (germline): SQVTM, ANQGSEA. The J segment lost 6 bases and the V segment lost 5 bases, leaving 7 bases of the junction unmatched. CDR3 protein: CSVHRGMGEQYF. In nucleotides, the CDR3 is TGCAGCGTTCACAGGGGAATGGGCGAGCAGTACTTC.

V gene TRBV4-3 combines with J gene TRBJ1-2; D perhaps matches TRBD1 (5 bases). This CDR3 comprises 14 residues. Germline V gene lookup returns CDR1 LGHNA and CDR2 YSLEER. Deletions cut 3 bases from V and 8 bases from J, with 16 bases between. The CDR3 loop is CASSQDGGGEGYTF. In DNA, the CDR3 is TGCGCCAGCAGCCAGGACGGGGGAGGCGAAGGCTACACCTTC.

This clone was picked up one time. This chain links TRBV28 with TRBJ2-3, with 12 bases aligning to TRBD2. Germline values: CDR1 MDHEN, CDR2 SYDVKM. The CDR3 runs to 17 residues. V lost 4 bases to trimming and J lost 5 bases; unmatched junction nucleotides: 10. The CDR3 here is CASSSGLGGLAGDTQYF. The CDR3 DNA reads TGTGCCAGCAGTTCCGGGTTGGGGGGACTAGCGGGAGATACGCAGTATTTT.

The gene calls are TRBV3-1 (or the pseudogene TRBV3-2) and TRBJ2-5; tentative D call: TRBD1 (7 bases). Germline lookup yields CDR1 LGHDT and CDR2 YNNKEL (reference sequence). The CDR3 has 14 residues. The ends were cut back, 3 bases at V and 5 bases at J, with 13 bases in the middle. Written as DNA, the CDR3 is TGTGCCAGCAGCCAGTCAGGGGGGAGCGAGACCCAGTACTTC. It yields the protein CASSQSGGSETQYF.

This clone was detected only once. CDR3 sequence: CAWSSGGSMEKLFF. In DNA form, the CDR3 reads TGTGCCTGGAGTTCGGGTGGATCTATGGAAAAACTGTTTTTT. The chain recombines TRBV30 with TRBJ1-4; D gene uncertain. CDR3 length equals 14 residues. CDR1 GTSNPN and CDR2 SVGIG come from the germline V gene (reference sequence). The germline V and J ends were trimmed by 2 bases and 8 bases, with 15 bases remaining between them. Using reference TRBV30 and TRBJ1-4 for the parts outside the CDR3, the full variable domain is SQTIHQWPATLVQPVGSPLSLECTVEGTSNPNLYWYRQAAGRGLQLLFYSVGIGQISSEVPQNLSASRPQDRQFILSSKKLLLSDSGFYLCAWSSGGSMEKLFFGSGTQLSVL.

The chain links TRBV7-8 to TRBJ1-2; perhaps TRBD1 as D (6 bases). The ends were cut back, 1 base at V and 1 base at J, with 25 bases in the middle. Looked up from germline, CDR1 is SGHVS and CDR2 is FQNEAQ. This CDR3 contains 20 residues. The CDR3 reads CASSLGSNLAPGALNYGYTF. The CDR3 bases are TGTGCCAGCAGCTTAGGATCGAATTTGGCGCCAGGGGCACTTAACTATGGCTACACCTTC.

The chain joins TRBV3-1 (or the pseudogene TRBV3-2) to TRBJ2-2, with 7 bases matching TRBD2. Germline values: CDR1 LGHDT, CDR2 YNNKEL (reference sequence). This CDR3 comprises 16 residues. V dropped 1 base and J dropped 4; count of bases not matched to a gene: 6. Written as DNA, the CDR3 is TGTGCCAGCAGCCAAGGTGGGAGGGCCGTCACCGGGGAGCTGTTTTTT. Encoded protein: CASSQGGRAVTGELFF.

This clone was picked up a small number of times. The V call is TRBV27, the J call TRBJ1-1; 8 nucleotides agree with TRBD1. Germline CDR1 reads MNHEY; CDR2 reads SMNVEV (reference sequence). Trimming cost V 3 bases and J 2 bases; bases outside gene matches: 5. This CDR3 is 15 amino acids long. The CDR3 sequence is CASSFSDRGNTEAFF. CDR3 nucleotide sequence: TGTGCCAGCAGTTTTTCCGACAGGGGCAACACTGAAGCTTTCTTT.

V and J are TRBV6-1 and TRBJ1-2; a possible D gene is TRBD1 (5 bases). The length of the CDR3 is 13 residues. The V gene lost 3 bases and the J gene lost 3 bases, with 8 bases spanning the gap. Germline CDR1 reads MNHNS; CDR2 reads SASEGT. The DNA of the CDR3 is TGTGCCAGCAGTGAGACAGAGGACTATGGCTACACCTTC. Translated, it gives CASSETEDYGYTF.

On this clone: A junction end diverges from the germline sequence, so it may reflect a read error. The genes are TRBV7-7 and TRBJ2-2, with D possibly matching TRBD2 (5 bases). The CDR3 length is 15 residues. Germline V gene data show CDR1 as SSHAT and CDR2 as FNYEAQ (reference sequence). Here the CDR3 reads CASSPRDANTGELFF. CDR3 nucleotide sequence: TGTGCTAGCAGCCCACGGGATGCGAACACCGGGGAGCTGTTTTTT.

This clone was seen once. This chain joins TRBV10-3 and TRBJ2-5; 9 bases map to TRBD1. The CDR3 is 14 residues long. The germline gives CDR1 ENHRY, CDR2 SYGVKD. J gave up 5 bases and V 3 bases, and 4 bases lay outside the gene matches. CDR3 amino acids: CAISDGTGTETQYF. DNA for the CDR3: TGTGCCATCAGTGACGGGACAGGGACGGAGACCCAGTACTTC.

In DNA form, the CDR3 reads TGTGCCAGCAGCTTAGACCAGGTGGTAGCTTTCTTT. This encodes CASSLDQVVAFF. J is TRBJ1-1 and V is TRBV11-2, with D uncertain. The CDR3 is made up of 12 amino acids. CDR1 is SGHAT, CDR2 FQNNGV, per germline. The V end was cut by 0 bases, the J end by 10 bases, with 9 bases between.

V and J are TRBV6-5 and TRBJ1-4, with TRBD1 identical over 8 bases. With 6 bases clipped from V and 7 bases from J, the junction kept 4 bases outside the gene matches. Germline CDR1 and CDR2: MNHEY and SVGAGI. The CDR3 extends over 13 amino acids. This CDR3 is CASSRGRVEKLFF. The CDR3 bases are TGTGCCAGCAGCAGGGGGCGCGTTGAAAAACTGTTTTTT.

The chain has TRBV18 and TRBJ1-1; TRBD1 matches at 10 bases. The trim removed 4 bases at V and 3 bases at J, leaving 5 bases unmatched. Germline loops: CDR1 KGHSH, CDR2 LQKENI. The CDR3 runs to 15 residues. CDR3 coding DNA: TGTGCCAGCTCACTCGGGACAGGGGTGGACACTGAAGCTTTCTTT. Translated: CASSLGTGVDTEAFF.

This clone was recorded once. The V and J genes are TRBV3-1 (or the pseudogene TRBV3-2) and TRBJ2-5; 7 nucleotides line up with TRBD1. Germline values: CDR1 LGHDT, CDR2 YNNKEL (reference sequence). This CDR3 has 16 amino acids. V was clipped by 0 bases and J by 4 bases; unmatched bases: 8. This CDR3 is CASSQDLVQGRETQYF. In nucleotides, the CDR3 is TGTGCCAGCAGCCAAGATCTTGTACAGGGGCGAGAGACCCAGTACTTC.